This T cell receptor (beta chain) is drawn from a study of T cell changes during pregnancy in multiple sclerosis. TCRdb keeps only in-frame clones here, not all; method: immunoSEQ multiplex PCR. Of around 95,000 clones in the sample, 92% were seen once. The germline gives CDR1 ENHRY, CDR2 SYGVKD. With 7 bases clipped from V and 6 bases from J, the junction kept 7 bases outside the gene matches. The CDR3 is 16 amino acids. The specimen comprised peripheral blood, sampled after pregnancy. This receptor was taken from a female donor with multiple sclerosis, enrolled in a pregnancy study. V usage is TRBV10-3 and J usage is TRBJ2-2, with 14 bases aligning to TRBD2. In nucleotides, the CDR3 is TGTGCCATCAAACCGACTAGCGGGAGGGGGGCCGGGGAGCTGTTTTTT. This translates into CAIKPTSGRGAGELFF.